This T cell receptor (beta chain) was recovered during a study of blood T cell repertoires in COVID-19. Living in about 25 US areas, the participants were between roughly 18 and 90 years of age. Clinical history reported by participants formed the basis on which cohorts were assigned. Clones were sequenced by immunoSEQ multiplex PCR, and TCRdb holds only the in-frame ones, with some missing. The data show 150,000 to 200,000 clones, approximately 83% seen once. Per the germline V gene, CDR1 is SGHDT and CDR2 is YYEEEE. The length of the CDR3 is 19 residues. V trimming: 4 bases; J trimming: 1 base; junction bases outside the gene matches: 11.

The TCR was taken from a man aged 35 to 55 who had recovered from COVID-19. Input material: PBMCs or T cells enriched from blood (not recorded which). The chain joins TRBV5-6 to TRBJ2-2; 12 positions agree with TRBD2. In nucleotides, the CDR3 is TGTGCCAGCAGCCGTACGACTAGCGGGGGCCGATGGAACACCGGGGAGCTGTTTTTT. Translating gives CASSRTTSGGRWNTGELFF.